This T cell receptor beta chain derives from a study of blood T cell repertoires in COVID-19. Across the study: Italy, Spain and the United States were the sources of the convalescent and acute COVID-19 samples. PBMCs, B-cell-depleted T cells, or T cells provided the cDNA or gDNA that made up the material.

Trimming shortened V by 1 base and J by 4 bases, and 17 bases separated the two germline ends. CDR1 is SGHTA, CDR2 FQGNSA, per germline. The CDR3 spans 17 residues. Original data processing: Reference gene primer amplification in the assay estimated nucleated cell counts. Measured with immunoSEQ multiplex PCR; TCRdb has only the in-frame clones, and not every one. That table gives V, J and clone size, and the DNA gave D and trimming. The profile shows 140,000 to 150,000 clones, around 89% of them singletons. Sequencing used peripheral blood. This clonotype was sampled from a man between 60 and 75 years old with active or convalescent COVID-19. This chain uses TRBV7-2 with TRBJ1-3; D is undetermined. CDR3 region: CASSLDTFGPRGNTIYF. In DNA form, the CDR3 reads TGTGCCAGCAGCTTAGATACTTTCGGTCCGCGCGGAAACACCATATATTTT.